The 28 T cell receptor beta chains below come from one sample, sequenced in a study of cytomegalovirus exposure and HLA in healthy donors (dated by TCRdb to 2015 to 2018). The method behind the library was the immunoSEQ multiplex PCR assay. A mixture of 60 forward primers for TCR Vbeta segments and 13 reverse primers for TCR Jbeta segments was used in the multiplex PCR. TCRdb took over this immuneACCESS table, retaining in-frame rearrangements with V and J assigned. Such tables are incomplete; in checked studies, under half of the missing clones stem from an unresolved V gene, and the remainder is unexplained. This sample gives under 200,000 clones in total; around 80% of them show up just once. The ten largest clonotypes hold about 2% of the sample. Sequenced material: PBMCs. The receptors derive from a woman between 50 and 59 years old in good health and CMV-seronegative.

The chain couples TRBV28 to TRBJ2-7, with 9 bases that match TRBD2. The CDR3 length is 15 residues. Unmatched junction bases numbered 7, after V lost 5 bases and J lost 2 bases. Looked up from germline, CDR1 is MDHEN and CDR2 is SYDVKM. CDR3 nucleotide sequence: TGTGCCAGCAGTACCCTTCTAGCGGGGACCTACGAGCAGTACTTC. Translation gives CASSTLLAGTYEQYF. Looking up the rest from reference TRBV28 and TRBJ2-7 gives the full variable domain: DVKVTQSSRYLVKRTGEKVFLECVQDMDHENMFWYRQDPGLGLRLIYFSYDVKMKEKGDIPEGYSVSREKKERFSLILESASTNQTSMYLCASSTLLAGTYEQYFGPGTRLTVT.

The chain uses TRBV28 and TRBJ2-2, with 7 bases lining up with TRBD1. V dropped 2 bases and J dropped 3; count of bases not matched to a gene: 15. This CDR3 has 19 residues. CDR1 is MDHEN, CDR2 SYDVKM, per germline. DNA for the CDR3: TGTGCCAGCAGTTTACTCGAAGACATAGGGGGCGCCGACACCGGGGAGCTGTTTTTT. Its translation is CASSLLEDIGGADTGELFF.

The rearrangement links TRBV7-2 to TRBJ2-7; 11 bases are shared with TRBD1. Germline V CDR1 and CDR2: SGHTA, FQGNSA. This CDR3 comprises 14 residues. Trimming removed 5 bases from V and 6 bases from J; junction bases left unmatched: 6. This CDR3 is CASSPRTGGSEQYF. The DNA of the CDR3 is TGTGCCAGCAGCCCTAGGACAGGGGGCTCCGAGCAGTACTTC.

V gene TRBV5-6 combines with J gene TRBJ1-5; TRBD1 matches at 9 bases. Trimming cost V 4 bases and J 1 base; bases outside gene matches: 9. Germline V gives CDR1 SGHDT, CDR2 YYEEEE. The CDR3 contains 17 residues. CDR3 in amino acids: CASSPRGQGLSNQPQHF. The CDR3 bases are TGTGCCAGCAGCCCCCGGGGACAGGGTTTGAGCAATCAGCCCCAGCATTTT.

The rearrangement links TRBV2 to TRBJ2-1, with D maybe TRBD2 (7 bases). This CDR3 is 18 amino acids long. CDR1 is SNHLY and CDR2 is FYNNEI in the germline V gene. Trimming removed 2 bases from V and 0 bases from J, with 17 bases in between. The DNA of the CDR3 is TGTGCCAGCAGTGAAATGATAGGGGGGGGTAGCTCCTACAATGAGCAGTTCTTC. Translation gives CASSEMIGGGSSYNEQFF.

V and J are TRBV7-2 and TRBJ1-1, with D hard to call. The CDR3 covers 15 residues. The V end lost 3 bases, the J end lost 0 bases, and 11 bases lay between the germline ends. CDR1 SGHTA and CDR2 FQGNSA come from the germline V gene. The CDR3 reads CASSLGAFMNTEAFF. CDR3 in DNA: TGTGCCAGCAGCTTGGGAGCATTCATGAACACTGAAGCTTTCTTT.

This sequence joins TRBV27 and TRBJ2-2, with a tentative D call TRBD1 (5 bases). The CDR3 is 14 residues long. Germline CDR1 and CDR2: MNHEY and SMNVEV (reference sequence). Trimming shortened V by 8 bases and J by 2 bases, and 12 bases separated the two germline ends. CDR3 DNA: TGTGCCAGCGGGATAGGACACAACACCGGGGAGCTGTTTTTT. This gives the protein CASGIGHNTGELFF.

The J gene is TRBJ1-1, the V gene TRBV7-2; the match to TRBD1 covers 12 bases. This CDR3 is 17 amino acids long. V lost 3 bases to trimming and J lost 0 bases; unmatched junction nucleotides: 5. Germline-derived CDR1 and CDR2 are SGHTA and FQGNSA. The CDR3 is CASSLGQGANMNTEAFF. The CDR3 DNA reads TGTGCCAGCAGCTTGGGACAGGGGGCGAATATGAACACTGAAGCTTTCTTT.

The chain joins TRBV28 to TRBJ2-5; 12 bases are shared with TRBD2. CDR3 length: 18 amino acids. From germline, CDR1 is MDHEN and CDR2 SYDVKM. After removal of 4 bases from V and 0 bases from J, the junction contained 9 bases not matched to a gene. In DNA, the CDR3 is TGTGCCAGCAGTTACCCTAGCGGGGGGGATATGTACCAAGAGACCCAGTACTTC. It translates to CASSYPSGGDMYQETQYF.

The gene calls are TRBV28 and TRBJ1-5; D remains ambiguous. Germline CDR1 MDHEN, CDR2 SYDVKM. V was clipped by 1 base and J by 6 bases, with 19 bases between them. The CDR3 runs 17 residues. Here the CDR3 DNA reads TGTGCCAGCAGTTTATTTACGGGAGGGAGGATGGGTCAGCCCCAGCATTTT. It yields the protein CASSLFTGGRMGQPQHF. Filled out from reference TRBV28 and TRBJ1-5, the complete variable domain reads DVKVTQSSRYLVKRTGEKVFLECVQDMDHENMFWYRQDPGLGLRLIYFSYDVKMKEKGDIPEGYSVSREKKERFSLILESASTNQTSMYLCASSLFTGGRMGQPQHFGDGTRLSIL.

The chain links TRBV7-8 to TRBJ2-6, with 7 bases aligning to TRBD1. The CDR3 has 18 residues. V dropped 4 bases and J dropped 0; count of bases not matched to a gene: 9. CDR1 is SGHVS, CDR2 FQNEAQ, per germline. The CDR3 sequence: CASSSPGDSVSGANVLTF. CDR3 sequence (DNA): TGTGCCAGCAGCTCCCCAGGGGACAGTGTCTCTGGGGCCAACGTCCTGACTTTC.

The gene calls are TRBV11-1 and TRBJ1-4; D remains ambiguous. Germline CDR1 reads SGHAT; CDR2 reads FQDESV (reference sequence). Trimming took off 5 bases at V and 7 bases at J, with 14 bases between the two ends. The CDR3 is 14 amino acids. The CDR3 nucleotides are TGTGCCAGCAGCGACGGACTAGGAAGTGAAAAACTGTTTTTT. This encodes CASSDGLGSEKLFF.

The V and J genes are TRBV2 and TRBJ2-1, with 11 bases lining up with TRBD2. This CDR3 comprises 15 residues. The V segment lost 2 bases and the J segment 7 bases; nucleotides outside the gene matches: 4. The V gene's germline CDR1 is SNHLY and CDR2 FYNNEI. CDR3 sequence reads: CASSERASGRNEQFF. CDR3 nucleotides: TGTGCCAGCAGTGAAAGGGCTAGCGGGAGGAATGAGCAGTTCTTC.

V is TRBV18 and J is TRBJ1-1; D is perhaps TRBD1 (5 bases). The V end was cut by 4 bases, the J end by 3 bases, with 15 bases between. Germline V lookup: CDR1 KGHSH, CDR2 LQKENI. This CDR3 comprises 15 residues. This chain's CDR3 is CASSRSQGGDTEAFF. The DNA of the CDR3 is TGTGCCAGCTCACGGTCGCAGGGAGGCGACACTGAAGCTTTCTTT.

The gene calls are TRBV27 and TRBJ2-1; TRBD2 matches 8 bases. CDR1 is MNHEY and CDR2 is SMNVEV in the germline V gene (reference sequence). The CDR3 sequence is 15 residues long. Germline trimming cut 2 bases from V and 8 bases from J; bases unmatched to any gene: 8. CDR3 residues: CASSLLGGVADEQFF. The CDR3 DNA reads TGTGCCAGCAGTTTACTCGGGGGGGTCGCGGATGAGCAGTTCTTC.

J is TRBJ1-2 and V is TRBV19, with TRBD1 as a possible D gene (6 bases). The CDR3 is 15 residues long. The V gene's germline CDR1 is LNHDA and CDR2 SQIVND (reference sequence). V lost 6 bases and J 7 bases, leaving 21 bases between the germline ends. CDR3 loop: CASSGLFQGSGGYTF. As DNA, the CDR3 is TGTGCCAGTAGCGGGCTATTCCAGGGGTCGGGTGGCTACACCTTC.

This sequence joins TRBV19 and TRBJ1-2; D is undetermined. CDR3 length: 12 residues. Germline values: CDR1 LNHDA, CDR2 SQIVND (reference sequence). Trimming pared 5 bases from V and 4 bases from J, leaving 8 bases between. The CDR3 loop is CASSPDIYGYTF. CDR3 in DNA: TGTGCCAGTAGTCCTGACATCTATGGCTACACCTTC.

This sequence joins TRBV2 and TRBJ1-4; no clear D. This CDR3 is 14 amino acids long. Germline lookup yields CDR1 SNHLY and CDR2 FYNNEI. Deletions cut 10 bases from V and 5 bases from J, with 17 bases between. CDR3 loop: CAKGGPSPNEKLFF. The CDR3 nucleotides are TGTGCCAAGGGAGGTCCCAGCCCCAATGAAAAACTGTTTTTT.

Comment on this clone: The limits of the CDR3 on the DNA are not certain, so only TCRdb's listed CDR3 is given. The chain joins TRBV5-4 to TRBJ2-2; the listed D gene, TRBD2, was not tested against the DNA. The CDR3 is made up of 18 amino acids, end residues included. Germline CDR1 reads SGHNT; CDR2 reads YYREEE (reference sequence). CDR3 sequence: CASRVGGGSGRGTGELLF.

The table lists this clone with a few counts. The chain couples TRBV27 to TRBJ1-2, with a possible D match to TRBD1 (5 bases). CDR1 MNHEY and CDR2 SMNVEV come from the germline V gene (reference sequence). With 6 bases removed from V and 7 bases from J, the gap between germline ends came to 15 bases. This CDR3 has 13 residues. The CDR3 sequence: CASRLHGGGGYTF. In nucleotides, the CDR3 is TGTGCCAGCAGGCTCCACGGGGGTGGTGGCTACACCTTC.

V and J are TRBV7-2 and TRBJ1-1, with D tentatively TRBD1 (5 bases). The V gene lost 5 bases and the J gene lost 11 bases, with 15 bases spanning the gap. The germline CDR1 and CDR2 sequences are SGHTA and FQGNSA. This CDR3 has 12 residues. The DNA for the CDR3 is TGTGCCAGCAGCCTCTCCGGGGGGGTGGCTTTCTTT. Its translation is CASSLSGGVAFF.

The chain is built from TRBV7-9 and TRBJ2-3, with TRBD1 matching over 9 bases. The trim removed 8 bases at V and 1 base at J, leaving 10 bases unmatched. Germline CDR1 and CDR2: SEHNR and FQNEAQ (reference sequence). This CDR3 contains 16 residues. The CDR3 loop is CASRGTGRVGTDTQYF. CDR3 sequence (DNA): TGTGCCAGCCGGGGGACAGGGAGGGTTGGCACAGATACGCAGTATTTT.

The V call is TRBV9, the J call TRBJ2-7, with 10 nucleotides matching TRBD1. The CDR3 is 16 amino acids. J lost 6 bases, V lost 3 bases, and 12 bases had no gene match. Germline V gene data show CDR1 as SGDLS and CDR2 as YYNGEE. This CDR3 reads CASSEGPRDRGAEQYF. CDR3 DNA sequence: TGTGCCAGCAGCGAGGGGCCACGGGACAGGGGAGCCGAGCAGTACTTC. The variable domain in full, completed from reference TRBV9 and TRBJ2-7, reads DSGVTQTPKHLITATGQRVTLRCSPRSGDLSVYWYQQSLDQGLQFLIQYYNGEERAKGNILERFSAQQFPDLHSELNLSSLELGDSALYFCASSEGPRDRGAEQYFGPGTRLTVT.

V usage is TRBV10-1 and J usage is TRBJ2-1; 7 nucleotides line up with TRBD2. There are 15 residues in the CDR3. The trim removed 0 bases at V and 3 bases at J, leaving 2 bases unmatched. Germline V gene sequence: CDR1 WNHNN, CDR2 SYGVQD (reference sequence). The chain's CDR3 is CASSESAGDYNEQFF. CDR3 DNA sequence: TGCGCCAGCAGTGAGTCGGCGGGGGACTACAATGAGCAGTTCTTC.

The genes are TRBV27 and TRBJ2-7; 9 bases map to TRBD1. The V and J ends lost 6 bases and 2 bases, in that order; junction bases with no gene match: 14. CDR1 and CDR2 (germline): MNHEY, SMNVEV (reference sequence). This CDR3 spans 17 amino acids. CDR3 DNA: TGTGCCAGCAGCTTGCAGGCCGGGACAGGGTACCCCTACGAGCAGTACTTC. Translated, it gives CASSLQAGTGYPYEQYF.

This rearrangement joins TRBV9 to TRBJ2-3, with 9 positions matching TRBD2. V gave up 7 bases and J gave up 5 bases; unmatched junction bases: 14. Germline values: CDR1 SGDLS, CDR2 YYNGEE. The CDR3 covers 16 residues. CDR3 bases: TGTGCCAGCGGGGTTGGCGGGAGGGCCGATGGAGATACGCAGTATTTT. It specifies CASGVGGRADGDTQYF.

The CDR3 here is CASSSSDSSYNEQFF. The CDR3 region has the DNA TGTGCCAGCAGCTCTAGCGATAGCTCCTACAATGAGCAGTTCTTC. V usage is TRBV27 and J usage is TRBJ2-1; the D gene is possibly TRBD2 (6 bases). V lost 6 bases and J lost 0, with 12 bases in between. This CDR3 has 15 residues. Per the germline V gene, CDR1 is MNHEY and CDR2 is SMNVEV (reference sequence).

The gene calls are TRBV9 and TRBJ1-4; TRBD1 aligns across 8 bases. Per germline, CDR1 SGDLS and CDR2 YYNGEE. V trimming: 4 bases; J trimming: 2 bases; junction bases outside the gene matches: 13. This CDR3 contains 18 residues. The CDR3 nucleotides are TGTGCCAGCAGCAAAGGACAGGGAGGGGAGACGACTAATGAAAAACTGTTTTTT. Translation gives CASSKGQGGETTNEKLFF.